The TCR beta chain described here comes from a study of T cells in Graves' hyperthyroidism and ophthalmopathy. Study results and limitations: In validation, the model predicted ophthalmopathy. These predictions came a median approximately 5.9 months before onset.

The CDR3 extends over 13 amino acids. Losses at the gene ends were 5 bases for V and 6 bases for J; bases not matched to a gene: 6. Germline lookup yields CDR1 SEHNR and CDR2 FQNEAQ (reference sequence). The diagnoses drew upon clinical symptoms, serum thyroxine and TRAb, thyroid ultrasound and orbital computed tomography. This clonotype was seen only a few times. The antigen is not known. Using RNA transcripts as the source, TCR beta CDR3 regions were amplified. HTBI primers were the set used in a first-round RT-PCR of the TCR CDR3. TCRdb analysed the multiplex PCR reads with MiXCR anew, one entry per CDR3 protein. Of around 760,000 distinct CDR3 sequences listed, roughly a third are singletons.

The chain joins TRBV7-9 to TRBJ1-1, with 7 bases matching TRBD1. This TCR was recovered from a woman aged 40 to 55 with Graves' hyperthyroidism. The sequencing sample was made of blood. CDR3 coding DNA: TGTGCCAGCAGCCCCCGGACAGGAGCTGAAGCTTTCTTT. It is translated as CASSPRTGAEAFF.